The 2 T cell receptor beta chains below were found in one sample sequenced in a study of blood T cells in healthy people across ages. Then a second PCR, running roughly 7 to 11 cycles, was carried out with a sample-barcoded 5' primer and a J-beta primer mix. TCRdb recomputed calls from the 5' RACE reads with MiXCR, one row per CDR3 protein. The sample includes approximately 580,000 distinct CDR3 sequences, under 30% seen only once; the top ten take under 9%. A further study also used this sample, focusing on T cells of mothers and their children.

Sequencing used blood. Source of these receptors: a boy aged 5-17 years in good health.

The chain joins TRBV28 to TRBJ2-4; D is perhaps TRBD2 (5 bases). V lost 11 bases, J lost 0 bases, and 14 bases lay in between. From germline, CDR1 is MDHEN and CDR2 SYDVKM. CDR3 length equals 14 residues. CDR3 in amino acids: CAAGRGVAKNIQYF. CDR3 sequence (DNA): TGTGCCGCTGGGAGAGGAGTAGCCAAAAACATTCAGTACTTC.

As for this clonotype: One end of the junction is discordant with germline, which a read error may explain. The chain combines TRBV14 with TRBJ2-5; 7 positions match TRBD1. The CDR3 is 14 amino acids. Germline values: CDR1 SGHDN, CDR2 FVKESK. The CDR3 region is CASSARGLEETRYF. The CDR3 DNA reads TGTGCCAGCAGCGCTAGGGGGCTGGAAGAGACCCGGTACTTC.